Detailed here is one T cell receptor (beta chain). This entry comes from a study of blood T cell repertoires in COVID-19. Across the whole study: Samples representing acute and convalescent COVID-19 were sourced from the United States, Italy and Spain.

V shed 3 bases and J 5 bases; nucleotides not matched to a gene: 10. Germline CDR1 is SGHTA and CDR2 is FQGTGA. CDR3 size: 17 residues. Sequencing was performed with immunoSEQ multiplex PCR; in TCRdb, only in-frame clones are kept and a portion is missing. The table records about 270,000 clones, about 86% of them present only once. Sequencing was performed on peripheral blood. The origin of this receptor is a woman aged 60-70 years with active or convalescent COVID-19. The chain is built from TRBV7-3 and TRBJ2-3, with TRBD2 identical over 11 bases. In nucleotides, the CDR3 is TGTGCCAGCAGCTTGGATAGCGGGGGGGCCGTCGGAGATACGCAGTATTTT. As protein: CASSLDSGGAVGDTQYF.